The 14 T cell receptor beta chains reported below all come from one sample, sequenced in a study of blood T cell repertoires in COVID-19. Produced via immunoSEQ multiplex PCR; TCRdb's table is partial and in-frame only. The sample consists of over 200,000 clones, approximately 86% of them appearing once. Specimen: peripheral blood. The receptors come from a woman under 40 who had recovered from COVID-19.

The chain is built from TRBV7-3 and TRBJ2-5; maybe TRBD2 (6 bases). Trimming took 5 bases from V and 1 from J, leaving 14 bases between them. Germline V gives CDR1 SGHTA, CDR2 FQGTGA. The CDR3 has 15 amino acids. As DNA, the CDR3 is TGTGCCAGCAGCAGGAGGGCGGGCGCCCAAGAGACCCAGTACTTC. Its protein is CASSRRAGAQETQYF.

This chain uses TRBV6-2 or TRBV6-3 with TRBJ1-1; D is undetermined. Trimming shortened V by 2 bases and J by 6 bases, and 7 bases separated the two germline ends. Germline V gives CDR1 MNHEY, CDR2 SVGEGT. The CDR3 is made up of 12 amino acids. CDR3 region: CASSYGSSEAFF. In DNA, the CDR3 is TGTGCCAGCAGTTACGGTAGTTCTGAAGCTTTCTTT.

The chain couples TRBV6-2 or TRBV6-3 to TRBJ1-6; D not resolved. The CDR3 is made up of 17 amino acids. Germline CDR1 MNHEY, CDR2 SVGEGT. V lost 0 bases to trimming and J lost 10 bases, with 19 bases between them. The CDR3 protein is CASSYSKGPRGLSPLHF. In nucleotides, the CDR3 is TGTGCCAGCAGTTACTCGAAGGGCCCCCGAGGACTATCACCCCTCCACTTT.

The chain is built from TRBV11-2 and TRBJ2-1; 9 bases align to TRBD1. The CDR3 has 15 residues. Germline CDR1 reads SGHAT; CDR2 reads FQNNGV. The V gene end was trimmed by 1 base and the J gene end by 8 bases; junction bases not matched to a gene: 6. The CDR3 DNA is TGTGCCAGCAGCTTAGGGGGGACAGGGTTCGATGAGCAGTTCTTC. The encoded protein is CASSLGGTGFDEQFF.

This chain joins TRBV6-5 and TRBJ2-5, with D perhaps matching TRBD2 (6 bases). The CDR3 runs 14 residues. Trimming cost V 4 bases and J 2 bases, with 11 bases left between them. Germline V gives CDR1 MNHEY, CDR2 SVGAGI. DNA of the CDR3: TGTGCCAGCAGTTTAAACGGGGGTCAAGAGACCCAGTACTTC. Amino acid sequence: CASSLNGGQETQYF.

A few counts support this clone. The chain joins TRBV5-4 to TRBJ2-5, with a weak D call TRBD2 (5 bases). The CDR3 is 14 residues long. The V gene lost 2 bases and the J gene lost 2 bases, with 10 bases spanning the gap. CDR1 is SGHNT, CDR2 YYREEE, per germline (reference sequence). CDR3 DNA sequence: TGTGCCAGCAGCTTAAGCCGGACTCAAGAGACCCAGTACTTC. It is translated as CASSLSRTQETQYF.

V and J are TRBV7-3 and TRBJ2-1; D call uncertain. This CDR3 region has 13 residues. V dropped 3 bases and J dropped 4 bases, with 7 bases sitting between them. Germline V gene lookup returns CDR1 SGHTA and CDR2 FQGTGA. The CDR3 DNA reads TGTGCCAGCAGCTTGTCAGCGTACAATGAGCAGTTCTTC. This codes for CASSLSAYNEQFF.

The genes are TRBV7-7 and TRBJ2-2; D gene uncertain. The V gene lost 5 bases and the J gene lost 0 bases, with 7 bases spanning the gap. The germline gives CDR1 SSHAT, CDR2 FNYEAQ (reference sequence). There are 14 residues in the CDR3. CDR3 loop: CASSPRTNTGELFF. The CDR3 DNA is TGTGCCAGCAGCCCGAGGACGAACACCGGGGAGCTGTTTTTT.

The V gene is TRBV10-3, the J gene TRBJ2-5; 8 positions match TRBD1. The junction had 7 bases not matched to a gene; V was cut back by 0 bases and J by 1 base. This CDR3 region has 17 residues. CDR1 and CDR2 (germline): ENHRY, SYGVKD. The CDR3 protein is CAISESLGQGTQETQYF. The CDR3 DNA reads TGTGCCATCAGTGAGTCTCTAGGACAGGGTACCCAAGAGACCCAGTACTTC.

This clone came up a few times. The chain joins TRBV11-3 to TRBJ2-7, with D maybe TRBD2 (7 bases). This CDR3 comprises 15 residues. V lost 5 bases, J lost 3 bases, and 17 bases lay in between. Germline lookup yields CDR1 SGHNT and CDR2 YENEEA. CDR3 sequence (DNA): TGTGCCAGCAGCCCCGGCGGGGGCGGGGGCTACGAGCAGTACTTC. Its translation: CASSPGGGGGYEQYF.

J is TRBJ1-2 and V is TRBV3-1 (or the pseudogene TRBV3-2); D might be TRBD1 (5 bases). CDR1 LGHDT and CDR2 YNNKEL come from the germline V gene (reference sequence). This CDR3 comprises 13 residues. V gave up 4 bases and J gave up 8 bases, with 14 bases separating them. Written as DNA, the CDR3 is TGTGCCAGCAGCCTTCAGGGTTTTGGAGGCTACACCTTC. It yields the protein CASSLQGFGGYTF.

The CDR3, as DNA: TGTGCCAGCACCTCCCGGGGAGGAGGCGGCTACACCTTC. It codes for CASTSRGGGGYTF. J is TRBJ1-2 and V is TRBV6-5; D ambiguous. CDR3 size: 13 residues. Germline-derived CDR1 and CDR2 are MNHEY and SVGAGI. Deletions cut 7 bases from V and 8 bases from J, with 17 bases between.

Written as DNA, the CDR3 is TGTGCCAGCAGCCCAAGGACAGGGTATGAGTGGTACTTC. Its protein product is CASSPRTGYEWYF. The rearrangement uses TRBV5-4 and TRBJ2-7; 8 positions match TRBD1. After removal of 4 bases from V and 12 bases from J, the junction contained 12 bases not matched to a gene. Germline V gene sequence: CDR1 SGHNT, CDR2 YYREEE (reference sequence). The CDR3 totals 13 residues.

This rearrangement joins TRBV6-5 to TRBJ2-7; D unclear. In germline, CDR1 is MNHEY, CDR2 SVGAGI. The V gene lost 7 bases and the J gene lost 2 bases, with 15 bases spanning the gap. This CDR3 comprises 14 residues. The CDR3 region is CASNPLLRTYEQYF. CDR3 DNA: TGTGCCAGCAATCCCCTTCTCAGAACCTACGAGCAGTACTTC.